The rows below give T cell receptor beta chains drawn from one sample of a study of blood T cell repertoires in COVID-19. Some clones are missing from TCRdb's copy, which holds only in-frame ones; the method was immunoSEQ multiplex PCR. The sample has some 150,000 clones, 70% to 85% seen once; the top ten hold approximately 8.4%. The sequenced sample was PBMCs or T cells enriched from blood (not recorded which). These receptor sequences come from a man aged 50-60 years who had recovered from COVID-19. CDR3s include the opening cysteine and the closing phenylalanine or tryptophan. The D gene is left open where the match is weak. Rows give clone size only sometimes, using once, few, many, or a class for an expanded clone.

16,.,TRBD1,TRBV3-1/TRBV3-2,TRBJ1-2,TGTGCCAGCAGCCAGGGCGGGACAGGGGGCCTCTATGGCTACACCTTC,CASSQGGTGGLYGYTF
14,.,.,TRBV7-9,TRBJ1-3,TGTGCCAGCAGGGCAGGGGATTCTGGAAACACCATATATTTT,CASRAGDSGNTIYF
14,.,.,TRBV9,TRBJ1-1,TGTGCCACCAAACCCGGGCCCGGAGGCACTGAAGCTTTCTTT,CATKPGPGGTEAFF
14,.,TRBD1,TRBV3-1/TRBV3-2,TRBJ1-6,TGTGCCAGCAGCCCAGGACAGGCGCATTCACCCCTCCACTTT,CASSPGQAHSPLHF
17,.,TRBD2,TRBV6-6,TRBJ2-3,TGTGCCAGCAGTCTAACCCCAAGCGGGGGGAGGACAGATACGCAGTATTTT,CASSLTPSGGRTDTQYF
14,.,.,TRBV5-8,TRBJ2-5,TGTGCCAGCAGCTTGGTTGGTACTAGGGAGACCCAGTACTTC,CASSLVGTRETQYF
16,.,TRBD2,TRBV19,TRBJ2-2,TGTGCCAGTATTCCCCCTGGACTAGCTCTCGGCGGGGAGCTGTTTTTT,CASIPPGLALGGELFF
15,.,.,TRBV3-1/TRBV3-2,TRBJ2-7,TGTGCCAGCAGCCAAGATCACGCGGAGTCCTACGAGCAGTACTTC,CASSQDHAESYEQYF
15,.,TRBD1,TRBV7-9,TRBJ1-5,TGTGCCAGCAGCCCGACAGGGACGAGTAACCAGCCCCAGCATTTT,CASSPTGTSNQPQHF
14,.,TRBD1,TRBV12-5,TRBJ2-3,TGTGCTAGTGGCCCGGGACAGAGAACAGATACGCAGTATTTT,CASGPGQRTDTQYF
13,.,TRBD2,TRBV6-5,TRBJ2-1,TGTGCCAGCAAAGCGGGGGCTCCCCATGAGCAGTTCTTC,CASKAGAPHEQFF
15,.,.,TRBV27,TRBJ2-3,TGTGCCAGCAGTAAAGGGGCCTATTACACAGATACGCAGTATTTT,CASSKGAYYTDTQYF
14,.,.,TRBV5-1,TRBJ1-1,TGCGCCAGCAGCTTGGGGCAGGACTACACTGAAGCTTTCTTT,CASSLGQDYTEAFF
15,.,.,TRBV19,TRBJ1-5,TGTGCCAGCACCTTGGGGCCGACGGGCAATCAGCCCCAGCATTTT,CASTLGPTGNQPQHF
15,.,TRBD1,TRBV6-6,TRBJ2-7,TGTGCCAGCAGGAAAGGACAGGTCCCCAACTACGAGCAGTACTTC,CASRKGQVPNYEQYF
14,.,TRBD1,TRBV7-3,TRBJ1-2,TGTGCCAGCAGCGGACAGGGGGTTAACTATGGCTACACCTTC,CASSGQGVNYGYTF
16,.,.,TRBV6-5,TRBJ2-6,TGTGCCAGCAGTTACCTCGTCCTATCTGGGGCCAACGTCCTGACTTTC,CASSYLVLSGANVLTF
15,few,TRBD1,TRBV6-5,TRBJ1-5,TGTGCCAGCATCACCGGACAGGGGCCCGATCAGCCCCAGCATTTT,CASITGQGPDQPQHF
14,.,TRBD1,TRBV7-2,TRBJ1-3,TGTGCCAGCAGCCCAAGGACAGGGGGGAACACCATATATTTT,CASSPRTGGNTIYF
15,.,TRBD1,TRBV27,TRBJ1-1,TGTGCCAGCAGTCCTCACGGGACAGGGGGCTCTGAAGCTTTCTTT,CASSPHGTGGSEAFF
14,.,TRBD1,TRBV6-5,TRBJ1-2,TGTGCCAGCAGTTACTCGAACAGGGGGCATGGCTACACCTTC,CASSYSNRGHGYTF
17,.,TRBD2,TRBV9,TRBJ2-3,TGTGCCAGCAGCGTAGTTGGCCAGCGGGGGGGCGCAGATACGCAGTATTTT,CASSVVGQRGGADTQYF
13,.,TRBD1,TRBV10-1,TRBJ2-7,TGCGCCAGCAGTGGGACAGGTCTCTACGAGCAGTACTTC,CASSGTGLYEQYF
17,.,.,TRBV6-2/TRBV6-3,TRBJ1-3,TGTGCCAGCAGTCCGCTTTGGGCCGTGAGCTCTGGAAACACCATATATTTT,CASSPLWAVSSGNTIYF
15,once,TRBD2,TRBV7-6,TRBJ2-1,TGTGCCAGCAGCCGGGGGGACGGCTCCTACAATGAGCAGTTCTTC,CASSRGDGSYNEQFF
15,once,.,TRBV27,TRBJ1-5,TGTGCCAGCAGTCCGATACTAGAAGGCAATCAGCCCCAGCATTTT,CASSPILEGNQPQHF
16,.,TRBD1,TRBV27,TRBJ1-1,TGTGCCAGCAGTTTATTCGTTGGGACAGGGAACACTGAAGCTTTCTTT,CASSLFVGTGNTEAFF
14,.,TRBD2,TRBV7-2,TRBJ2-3,TGTGCCAGCAGCTCAGACAGCCTAGCGGGGACGCAGTATTTT,CASSSDSLAGTQYF
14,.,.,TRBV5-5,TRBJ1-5,TGTGCCAGCAGCCGCGACCAGGGTGTTCAGCCCCAGCATTTT,CASSRDQGVQPQHF
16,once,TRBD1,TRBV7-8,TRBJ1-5,TGTGCCAGCAGCTTATGGGGACAGATCAGCAATCAGCCCCAGCATTTT,CASSLWGQISNQPQHF
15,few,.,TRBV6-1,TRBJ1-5,TGTGCCAGCAGTGAAGGACAGGCCCGAAATCAGCCCCAGCATTTT,CASSEGQARNQPQHF
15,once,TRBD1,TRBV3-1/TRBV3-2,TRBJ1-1,TGTGCCAGCAGCCCTCTCGGGGACAGCAACACTGAAGCTTTCTTT,CASSPLGDSNTEAFF
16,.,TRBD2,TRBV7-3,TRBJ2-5,TGTGCCAGCAGCTTAGGGACTAGCGGGGCGGGGGAGACCCAGTACTTC,CASSLGTSGAGETQYF
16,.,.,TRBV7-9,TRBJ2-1,TGTGCCAGCAGCTTAGTGCAGGGGATTTTCAACAATGAGCAGTTCTTC,CASSLVQGIFNNEQFF
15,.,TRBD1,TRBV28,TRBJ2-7,TGTGCCAGCAGTCTAACGGGACAGGGGTCCAACGAGCAGTACTTC,CASSLTGQGSNEQYF
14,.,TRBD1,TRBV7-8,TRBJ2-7,TGTGCCAGCAGCTTACGACAGGGCATCTACGAGCAGTACTTC,CASSLRQGIYEQYF
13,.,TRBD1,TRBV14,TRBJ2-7,TGTGCCAGCCGTCCGACAGGGAACTACGAGCAGTACTTC,CASRPTGNYEQYF
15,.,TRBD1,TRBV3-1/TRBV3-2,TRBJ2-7,TGTGCCAGCAGCCAAGTACAGGGGAGTCCCCTCGAGCAGTACTTC,CASSQVQGSPLEQYF
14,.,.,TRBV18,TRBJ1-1,TGTGCCAGCTCACCTCAGGGATTGAACACTGAAGCTTTCTTT,CASSPQGLNTEAFF
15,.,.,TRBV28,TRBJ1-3,TGTGCCAGCAGTTCCCGCGGATACTCTGGAAACACCATATATTTT,CASSSRGYSGNTIYF
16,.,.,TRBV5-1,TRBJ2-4,TGCGCCAGCAGCCAGGACACGGCCGTAGCCAAAAACATTCAGTACTTC,CASSQDTAVAKNIQYF
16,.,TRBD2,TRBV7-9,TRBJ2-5,TGTGCCAGCAGCCCCGCGGTACTAGCGGGTCAAGAGACCCAGTACTTC,CASSPAVLAGQETQYF
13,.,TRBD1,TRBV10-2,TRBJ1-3,TGCGCCTCCCGGGACAGCTCTGGAAACACCATATATTTT,CASRDSSGNTIYF
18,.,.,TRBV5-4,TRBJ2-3,TGTGCCAGCAGTTTTCTTAGGGGTGGCTCTTCATCCACAGATACGCAGTATTTT,CASSFLRGGSSSTDTQYF
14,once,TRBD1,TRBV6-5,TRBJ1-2,TGTGCCAGCAGTTACCGCGGGACAGGGTACGGCTACACCTTC,CASSYRGTGYGYTF
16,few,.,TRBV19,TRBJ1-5,TGTGCCAGTAGTATCTGGGGGCAGGGCTTGAGTCAGCCCCAGCATTTT,CASSIWGQGLSQPQHF